This TCR beta chain originates from a study of cytomegalovirus exposure and HLA in healthy donors (dated 2017 in TCRdb). At the level of the whole study: An earlier analysis of several hundred of the donors reported roughly 300 Gb of sequence data and about 120 million unique TCR beta sequences obtained from about 179 million T cells. The study aimed to test whether cataloging public T cell receptors could reveal signatures of past pathogen exposure. HLA typing covered class I and class II loci at four-digit resolution. In the later analysis, no new phenotypic data were used to find candidate immune exposures; instead, reliance was placed on TCR beta sequences and their occurrence across donors. Roughly five DR-DQ haplotypes were treated as single units for association and clustering because of strong linkage in the cohort. An earlier analysis of around 540 of the donors applied high-throughput TCR beta sequencing to assess whether each TCR beta V gene segment acted as functional or pseudogenic. Among around 400 genotyped donors of the cohort, an average of around 240,000 unique TCR beta nucleotide sequences were sequenced per donor, roughly a sixth of them non-productive. A separate validation cohort of about 110 different subjects was used in addition to the approximately 700-subject first cohort. The T cell repertoires of several hundred subjects were profiled by immunosequencing and related to cytomegalovirus serostatus. A later analysis re-analyzed previously published TCR beta repertoires from 666 donors and added high-resolution HLA genotyping to study TCR occurrence patterns. Donor age, sex, ethnicity and CMV serostatus were compiled together with the repertoire data. All discovery cohort repertoires had been generated using a single sequencing platform. An early release that covered some 640 HLA-typed donors contained approximately 320 gigabases of sequencing data and tens of millions of unique TCR sequences. Of the roughly 410 genotyped donors, roughly 80% were placed in the genetic ancestry cluster associated with self-reported Caucasian donors. The number of typed donors differed by locus: roughly 620-640 for A, B, C, DRB1 and DQB1; 500 to 550 for DQA1; some 590 for DPA1; and around 490 for DPB1. Genome-wide SNP genotypes for about 60% of the 666 donors were used in a later genetic analysis, which treated that subset as a discovery cohort. High-throughput TCR immunosequencing, statistical association of individual TCRs with disease status, and machine learning were combined to predict cytomegalovirus infection status.

Remarks on this clone: Its antigen specificity is not known. No per-base quality is available; no much larger clone lies one base away.

Findings and caveats that apply to the study as a whole: Compared with equally common non-associated chains, HLA-associated TCR beta chains in a later analysis were more clonally expanded and had lower generation probabilities. This cohort had only TCR beta chains sequenced, and the lack of alpha or paired-chain data limited which features could be detected. In vitro tests confirmed that three of the cytomegalovirus-associated TCR beta chains recognize cytomegalovirus antigens. The classifier was reported to diagnose cytomegalovirus status with high specificity and sensitivity in both the original cohort and the validation cohort. The presence/absence analyses assumed that sequencing depth was roughly uniform across donors, and that assumption may not be true. Because some donors lacked HLA typing at each locus, the association tests relied only on the typed subset. V-gene and J-gene trimming of TCR beta chains was associated with a missense DCLRE1C variant in a later genetic analysis, and the association was replicated in an independent cohort. A group of highly shared sequence variants was considered likely to be a technical artifact of the sequencing pipeline. When HLA alleles, especially DR and DQ, strongly co-occurred, attributing TCR associations to individual alleles was difficult. A later analysis found that TCR association rates varied across HLA loci, with DRB1 alleles showing the most associated TCRs and HLA-C alleles the fewest. According to a later analysis, most CMV-associated TCR beta chains appeared to be HLA-restricted, and the HLA associations seemed to be driven largely by CMV exposure. The authors suggested that the approach could potentially be extended to other disease states and immunological phenotypes. The study gave a list of about 170 TCR beta chains associated with cytomegalovirus. Specific HLA alleles were associated with around 18,000 TCR beta sequences at a false discovery rate of 0.05 in a later analysis. In an earlier analysis of several hundred of the donors, most TCR beta V segments were observed in productive rearrangements about 87% or about 30% of the time, broadly matching IMGT annotations. Several of the top co-occurrence clusters appeared to be linked to parvovirus B19, influenza, CMV and Epstein-Barr virus, according to a later analysis. The 87-base-pair reads could not distinguish some IMGT-functional V segments, including TRBV6-2 and TRBV6-3, so those segments were excluded. Because counts were too low, some 17 rarely observed V segments, including chromosome 9 orphons, were excluded from the earlier analysis of 587 of the donors. Most TCR sequences were seen in very few donors, while some public TCRs were found in many individuals. A further reported finding was that TCR beta sequences accurately predicted the HLA-A and HLA-B alleles for most subjects in the first cohort. In a later genetic analysis, fewer N-insertions in productive TCRs were reported among donors in an Asian-associated ancestry cluster than the approximately 710-donor mean. CMV serostatus was the only immune exposure information available for the cohort. Correlated functional status among segregating V segments might be attributable to linkage disequilibrium, but an unknown experimental factor could not be ruled out.

The cohort consisted of more than 650 healthy bone marrow donors. At the time of sampling, every cohort member was nominally healthy, though immune exposures that went unrecorded were likely present. The donor tested CMV seropositive and was one of the 289 seropositive cohort members. A peripheral blood sample was provided by each donor, and peripheral blood mononuclear cells were used for TCR beta sequencing. Genomic DNA was extracted from the blood cell samples with the Qiagen DNeasy Blood Extraction Kit. Libraries were made using the immunoSEQ multiplex PCR assay. A mixture of 60 forward primers for TCR Vbeta segments and 13 reverse primers for TCR Jbeta segments was used in the multiplex PCR. The CDR3 region of rearranged TCR beta genes was amplified from genomic DNA by a multiplex PCR assay. Amplified TCR beta libraries were sequenced as 87-base-pair reads on the Illumina HiSeq System. The original pipeline was this. A later analysis tallied 75 million to 85 million unique TCR beta chains across the 666 repertoires, and some 10 million of those chains were shared by two or more donors. Raw reads were error-corrected and collapsed into unique sequences with a nearest-neighbor algorithm that merged closely related sequences to remove PCR and sequencing errors. Alignment of CDR3 sequences to IMGT reference sequences was used to assign V, D and J gene segments. For a sequence to be retained, a match of at least six nucleotides was required to both a V gene segment and a J gene segment. A rearrangement was called productive if the CDR3 had no stop codons and remained in frame with V and J, and every other rearrangement was called non-productive. CDR3 was defined by IMGT convention, running from the second conserved V-encoded cysteine to the conserved J-encoded phenylalanine. In an earlier analysis of around 640 of the donors, sequences lacking an unambiguous match to a single V gene segment were excluded. In an earlier analysis of 587 of the donors, V segments were called functional above 56.7% productive rearrangements and were called segregating when the between-donor standard deviation exceeded 5%. A statistical classification framework was built for diagnosing cytomegalovirus status from the catalog of TCR beta chain sequences. V and J gene assignment, in a later analysis, came from comparing TCR nucleotide sequences with IMGT/GENE-DB human TR gene sequences. In a later analysis, CDR3 sequences and most-parsimonious VDJ recombination scenarios were assigned using the TCRdist pipeline. In a later analysis, each TCR beta chain was defined by its CDR3 amino acid sequence together with its V-gene family, and reads without a unique V-gene family were excluded. In a later analysis, approximately 590 highly shared, low-generation-probability nucleotide sequences were removed to address suspected cross-contamination and a sequencing artifact. For each public chain, a later analysis derived a clonal expansion index from normalized ranks of inferred template counts within each repertoire. In a later analysis, generation probabilities were computed with a VDJ recombination model fitted to out-of-frame rearrangements, and the resulting probabilities were checked against IGoR. Hypergeometric tests were used in a later analysis to score TCR-TCR, TCR-HLA and TCR-CMV co-occurrence, with a repertoire-size bias correction applied to the TCR pairs. A later analysis estimated false discovery rates by permuting HLA or CMV assignments 20 times. In a later analysis, co-occurring TCRs were grouped using DBSCAN, with TCRdist sequence similarity added in when clustering inside HLA-allele-positive subsets. Repertoires with fewer than 30,000 or more than 120,000 public chains were left out of co-occurrence clustering, as were a handful of repertoires with anomalous nucleotide sharing. TCRdb carries this immuneACCESS record with in-frame sequences only. Its versions omit some clonotypes, under half of them owing to an unresolved V gene in the studies checked, with the rest unexplained. The D gene and trimming were derived from the DNA, and the V and J assignments and clone size from that table. This sample gives some 150,000 clones in total; roughly 78% of them show up just once. Under 8% of the sample is held by the ten biggest clonotypes.

CDR1 and CDR2, per the germline V gene, are KGHSH and LQKENI. Trimming takes 4 bases off V and 5 bases off J; junction bases not matched to a gene: 2. From the cysteine up to the phenylalanine, the CDR3 has a length of 13 residues. Just CDR3 DNA is preserved here, 39 bases in frame from base 1. The sequence came from a man aged 50-59 years in good health and CMV-seropositive. The sequence is built from TRBV18 and TRBJ2-3; 8 of the junction bases match TRBD1. Sequences were obtained from PBMCs. The nucleotide sequence reads as follows: TGTGCCAGCTCACTAACAGGGGGAGATACGCAGTATTTT. Translation gives CASSLTGGDTQYF.